These 30 T cell receptor beta chains came from one sample sequenced in a study of T cell responses to AZD1222 COVID-19 vaccine. This table comes from immunoSEQ multiplex PCR, and its TCRdb copy is limited to in-frame clones, with some not included. The sample has 90,000 to 150,000 clones, 70% to 90% seen once. The starting material was peripheral blood, obtained on day 0 of AZD1222 vaccination. The source of these receptors is an adult in good health.

CDR3 nucleotide sequence: TGTGCCAGCTCACCAGGAGGAGGAAACACCATATATTTT. It encodes CASSPGGGNTIYF. V usage is TRBV18 and J usage is TRBJ1-3; D remains ambiguous. The CDR3 consists of 13 residues. V lost 2 bases and J 4 bases, leaving 6 bases between the germline ends. Germline CDR1 reads KGHSH; CDR2 reads LQKENI.

The chain recombines TRBV9 with TRBJ1-5, with 9 bases lining up with TRBD1. The junction had 11 bases not matched to a gene; V was cut back by 3 bases and J by 7 bases. CDR1 SGDLS and CDR2 YYNGEE come from the germline V gene. This CDR3 is built from 16 residues. CDR3 loop: CASSATQGAPGQPQHF. The CDR3, as DNA: TGTGCCAGCAGCGCGACACAGGGGGCCCCTGGACAGCCCCAGCATTTT.

The V call is TRBV5-4, the J call TRBJ1-2, with D possibly TRBD1 on 5 matching bases. Germline V gene lookup returns CDR1 SGHNT and CDR2 YYREEE (reference sequence). V lost 0 bases to trimming and J lost 1 base, with 10 bases between them. The CDR3 is 15 residues long. The CDR3: CASSLGGQGNYGYTF. The CDR3 DNA reads TGTGCCAGCAGCTTGGGTGGGCAGGGTAACTATGGCTACACCTTC. Together with reference TRBV5-4 and TRBJ1-2, the CDR3 gives the full variable domain: ETGVTQSPTHLIKTRGQQVTLRCSSQSGHNTVSWYQQALGQGPQFIFQYYREEENGRGNFPPRFSGLQFPNYSSELNVNALELDDSALYLCASSLGGQGNYGYTFGSGTRLTVV.

This chain connects TRBV6-2 or TRBV6-3 to TRBJ1-1; D not certain. Germline assignment: CDR1 MNHEY and CDR2 SVGEGT. The CDR3 covers 13 residues. V was cut by 2 bases and J by 2 bases, with 6 bases left in between. CDR3 DNA sequence: TGTGCCAGCAGTTACGGCTTTAACACTGAAGCTTTCTTT. Amino acid sequence: CASSYGFNTEAFF.

V is TRBV27 and J is TRBJ2-3; D perhaps matches TRBD2 (6 bases). This CDR3 has 15 residues. CDR1 is MNHEY and CDR2 is SMNVEV in the germline V gene (reference sequence). V was pared by 9 bases and J by 0 bases, with 16 bases between. CDR3 DNA sequence: TGTGCCAGTAACCAACCGGGACTCAGCACAGATACGCAGTATTTT. Translating it yields CASNQPGLSTDTQYF.

CDR3 nucleotide sequence: TGTGCCAGCAGCCAAACGACAGGGGAAGGCTCCTACGAGCAGTACTTC. Translated, it gives CASSQTTGEGSYEQYF. The rearrangement uses TRBV9 and TRBJ2-7; 8 nucleotides agree with TRBD1. The CDR3 runs 16 residues. With 4 bases clipped from V and 0 bases from J, the junction kept 9 bases outside the gene matches. Germline lookup yields CDR1 SGDLS and CDR2 YYNGEE.

The J gene is TRBJ2-3, the V gene TRBV10-2; 7 nucleotides agree with TRBD2. The V and J ends lost 11 bases and 4 bases, in that order; junction bases with no gene match: 9. The CDR3 runs to 13 residues. Germline assignment: CDR1 WSHSY and CDR2 SAAADI. CDR3 amino acids: CAARGGGSDTQYF. The DNA for the CDR3 is TGCGCCGCTCGGGGCGGGGGATCAGATACGCAGTATTTT.

The chain links TRBV19 to TRBJ2-3; 14 positions agree with TRBD2. The CDR3 contains 15 residues. V shed 8 bases and J 3 bases; nucleotides not matched to a gene: 4. Germline CDR1 and CDR2: LNHDA and SQIVND (reference sequence). The CDR3 spells CASGLAGGGTDTQYF. The CDR3 nucleotides read TGTGCCAGTGGACTAGCGGGGGGAGGGACAGATACGCAGTATTTT.

The chain uses TRBV18 and TRBJ2-7, with D unclear. Trimming removed 3 bases at V and 6 bases at J, with 12 bases between. Per the germline V gene, CDR1 is KGHSH and CDR2 is LQKENI. The CDR3 consists of 13 residues. CDR3 DNA sequence: TGTGCCAGCTCACCCACCCGGACGGGCGAGCAGTACTTC. Encoded protein: CASSPTRTGEQYF. Drawing the rest from reference TRBV18 and TRBJ2-7, the complete variable domain is NAGVMQNPRHLVRRRGQEARLRCSPMKGHSHVYWYRQLPEEGLKFMVYLQKENIIDESGMPKERFSAEFPKEGPSILRIQQVVRGDSAAYFCASSPTRTGEQYFGPGTRLTVT.

This clone turned up a few times. The J gene is TRBJ1-2, the V gene TRBV15, with D possibly being TRBD1 (5 bases). CDR3 length equals 16 residues. V gave up 3 bases and J gave up 0 bases, with 14 bases separating them. The germline V gene encodes CDR1 LNHNV and CDR2 YYDKDF (reference sequence). Here the CDR3 DNA reads TGTGCCACCAGCAGTCAGACAGACCTCTCTAACTATGGCTACACCTTC. Translated, it gives CATSSQTDLSNYGYTF.

The chain has TRBV6-5 and TRBJ1-5; TRBD1 might be the D (6 bases). Trimming shortened V by 5 bases and J by 2 bases, and 10 bases separated the two germline ends. Germline V gene sequence: CDR1 MNHEY, CDR2 SVGAGI. The CDR3 contains 14 residues. The CDR3 region is CASSRDTGNQPQHF. The CDR3 DNA sequence: TGTGCCAGCAGTCGGGACACGGGCAATCAGCCCCAGCATTTT.

The chain's CDR3 is CASSFDIQSYGYTF. For the CDR3, the DNA is TGCGCCAGCAGCTTCGACATTCAGTCATATGGCTACACCTTC. The chain is built from TRBV5-1 and TRBJ1-2; D is uncertain. Germline V gene lookup returns CDR1 SGHRS and CDR2 YFSETQ. The V gene lost 2 bases and the J gene lost 5 bases, with 13 bases spanning the gap. The CDR3 totals 14 residues.

The V gene is TRBV27, the J gene TRBJ1-1; the D is unclear. Trimming pared 3 bases from V and 8 bases from J, leaving 13 bases between. Germline assignment: CDR1 MNHEY and CDR2 SMNVEV (reference sequence). The CDR3 length is 13 residues. As DNA, the CDR3 is TGTGCCAGCAGTTTTTGGGGTAATGGGGAAGCTTTCTTT. Residues: CASSFWGNGEAFF.

The chain employs TRBV9 and TRBJ1-6; 8 bases agree with TRBD1. CDR3 length equals 13 residues. In germline, CDR1 is SGDLS, CDR2 YYNGEE. The ends lost 2 bases at V and 9 bases at J; junction bases unmatched: 1. The CDR3 is CASSVTGGSPLHF. The CDR3 DNA reads TGTGCCAGCAGCGTTACAGGGGGTTCACCCCTCCACTTT.

This clone is a singleton in its sample. V is TRBV7-2 and J is TRBJ1-2, with 9 bases that match TRBD1. Trimming at V came to 5 bases and at J to 11 bases, leaving 3 bases not matched to a gene. The CDR3 is 11 amino acids. The germline V gene encodes CDR1 SGHTA and CDR2 FQGNSA. Here the CDR3 DNA reads TGTGCCAGCAGCCCGGGGACAGGGTACACCTTC. It specifies CASSPGTGYTF.

This clone was detected many times. The same CDR3 can be traced to other DNA sequences in this sample. The chain is built from TRBV2 and TRBJ1-5; tentatively, D is TRBD1 (6 bases). This CDR3 is built from 14 residues. Germline V gene sequence: CDR1 SNHLY, CDR2 FYNNEI. The germline V and J ends were trimmed by 3 bases and 7 bases, with 13 bases remaining between them. The CDR3 is CASSELTGQQPQHF. The CDR3 region has the DNA TGTGCCAGCAGTGAGTTGACAGGACAACAGCCCCAGCATTTT.

The rearrangement uses TRBV6-5 and TRBJ1-4; TRBD1 might be the D (6 bases). CDR1 and CDR2 (germline): MNHEY, SVGAGI. CDR3 length: 13 amino acids. The germline V and J ends were trimmed by 5 bases and 7 bases, with 11 bases remaining between them. The CDR3 nucleotides read TGTGCCAGCAGTCCGTACAGGGTTGAAAAACTGTTTTTT. It translates to CASSPYRVEKLFF.

This CDR3 is CASSLAGYNSPLHF. The CDR3 DNA reads as TGTGCCAGCAGTCTCGCCGGGTATAATTCACCCCTCCACTTT. This sequence joins TRBV6-2 or TRBV6-3 and TRBJ1-6; D is unclear. CDR1 and CDR2 from the germline V gene are MNHEY and SVGEGT. The CDR3 runs to 14 residues. The germline V and J ends were trimmed by 5 bases and 4 bases, with 9 bases remaining between them.

The gene calls are TRBV14 and TRBJ1-6, with unresolved D. Trimming pared 5 bases from V and 9 bases from J, leaving 11 bases between. Germline assignment: CDR1 SGHDN and CDR2 FVKESK. This CDR3 region has 13 residues. The CDR3 DNA is TGTGCCAGCAGCTTACAGTCCCTTTCACCCCTCCACTTT. This translates into CASSLQSLSPLHF.

V usage is TRBV5-1 and J usage is TRBJ1-1; D gene ambiguous. This CDR3 is built from 15 residues. V was shortened by 0 bases and J by 1 base, with 10 bases between the two germline ends. The germline CDR1 and CDR2 sequences are SGHRS and YFSETQ. The CDR3 is CASSLEGRPNTEAFF. Written as DNA, the CDR3 is TGCGCCAGCAGCTTGGAAGGCAGACCGAACACTGAAGCTTTCTTT.

The genes are TRBV2 and TRBJ2-2, with D possibly matching TRBD1 (6 bases). Trimming shortened V by 6 bases and J by 0 bases, and 11 bases separated the two germline ends. CDR1 is SNHLY and CDR2 is FYNNEI in the germline V gene. The CDR3 has 15 amino acids. The CDR3 DNA sequence: TGTGCCAGCAGCACCCAGGGGACGAACACCGGGGAGCTGTTTTTT. Protein product: CASSTQGTNTGELFF.

The chain has TRBV2 and TRBJ2-1; D possibly corresponds to TRBD1 (6 bases). Trimming removed 4 bases from V and 3 bases from J, with 16 bases in between. The CDR3 is 16 residues long. Germline CDR1 reads SNHLY; CDR2 reads FYNNEI. CDR3 sequence (DNA): TGTGCCAGCAGTGGGGGGCGGGCAAGAGTCTACAATGAGCAGTTCTTC. This sequence encodes CASSGGRARVYNEQFF.

The V and J genes are TRBV5-1 and TRBJ1-1, with no clear D. The CDR3 loop spans 16 amino acids. The V end lost 1 base, the J end lost 3 bases, and 16 bases lay between the germline ends. Germline CDR1 reads SGHRS; CDR2 reads YFSETQ. The CDR3 spells CASSLQTLSGHTEAFF. In DNA form, the CDR3 reads TGCGCCAGCAGCTTGCAGACACTTTCTGGCCACACTGAAGCTTTCTTT.

J is TRBJ1-1 and V is TRBV12-3 or TRBV12-4, with D perhaps matching TRBD1 (5 bases). V lost 3 bases and J lost 4, with 9 bases in between. This CDR3 is built from 13 residues. The chain's CDR3 is CASSLYGGTEAFF. The CDR3 nucleotides are TGTGCCAGCAGTTTGTATGGGGGCACTGAAGCTTTCTTT.

V is TRBV6-5 and J is TRBJ1-1; D call uncertain. The CDR3 length is 13 residues. CDR1 is MNHEY and CDR2 is SVGAGI in the germline V gene. V lost 1 base to trimming and J lost 1 base, with 4 bases between them. The CDR3 spells CASSYLANTEAFF. CDR3 nucleotides: TGTGCCAGCAGTTACTTGGCGAACACTGAAGCTTTCTTT.

The chain uses TRBV6-5 and TRBJ1-2; 7 nucleotides line up with TRBD1. Germline V lookup: CDR1 MNHEY, CDR2 SVGAGI. This CDR3 contains 14 residues. Trimming cost V 10 bases and J 5 bases; bases outside gene matches: 13. CDR3 loop: CATSGTVPPYGYTF. The CDR3 DNA reads TGTGCCACATCTGGGACAGTTCCACCTTATGGCTACACCTTC.

V is TRBV7-9 and J is TRBJ1-2; D gene unclear. Germline CDR1 reads SEHNR; CDR2 reads FQNEAQ (reference sequence). The V gene lost 0 bases and the J gene lost 3 bases, with 8 bases spanning the gap. This CDR3 has 14 residues. CDR3 in amino acids: CASSLAATDYGYTF. CDR3 nucleotide sequence: TGTGCCAGCAGCTTAGCGGCTACTGACTATGGCTACACCTTC.

The chain uses TRBV18 and TRBJ1-4; TRBD1 agrees at 11 bases. This CDR3 comprises 15 residues. Trimming at V came to 0 bases and at J to 12 bases, leaving 6 bases not matched to a gene. The germline V gene encodes CDR1 KGHSH and CDR2 LQKENI. The CDR3 protein is CASSPPGTGGLELFF. The CDR3, as DNA: TGTGCCAGCTCACCACCCGGGACAGGGGGTTTGGAACTGTTTTTT.

The chain is built from TRBV7-6 and TRBJ2-7; the match to TRBD2 covers 11 bases. Trimming removed 2 bases from V and 1 base from J; junction bases left unmatched: 7. The CDR3 totals 17 residues. In germline, CDR1 is SGHVS, CDR2 FNYEAQ. The CDR3 DNA reads as TGTGCCAGCAGCTTAAGTTCTAGCGGGGGGTCATCCTACGAGCAGTACTTC. Protein: CASSLSSSGGSSYEQYF.

This chain joins TRBV6-1 and TRBJ2-4; D is perhaps TRBD2 (6 bases). CDR3 length equals 15 residues. Germline CDR1 reads MNHNS; CDR2 reads SASEGT. The ends were cut back, 1 base at V and 8 bases at J, with 15 bases in the middle. CDR3 coding DNA: TGTGCCAGCAGTGAAGGGGCAGGGACTGGGGACATTCAGTACTTC. Protein product: CASSEGAGTGDIQYF.